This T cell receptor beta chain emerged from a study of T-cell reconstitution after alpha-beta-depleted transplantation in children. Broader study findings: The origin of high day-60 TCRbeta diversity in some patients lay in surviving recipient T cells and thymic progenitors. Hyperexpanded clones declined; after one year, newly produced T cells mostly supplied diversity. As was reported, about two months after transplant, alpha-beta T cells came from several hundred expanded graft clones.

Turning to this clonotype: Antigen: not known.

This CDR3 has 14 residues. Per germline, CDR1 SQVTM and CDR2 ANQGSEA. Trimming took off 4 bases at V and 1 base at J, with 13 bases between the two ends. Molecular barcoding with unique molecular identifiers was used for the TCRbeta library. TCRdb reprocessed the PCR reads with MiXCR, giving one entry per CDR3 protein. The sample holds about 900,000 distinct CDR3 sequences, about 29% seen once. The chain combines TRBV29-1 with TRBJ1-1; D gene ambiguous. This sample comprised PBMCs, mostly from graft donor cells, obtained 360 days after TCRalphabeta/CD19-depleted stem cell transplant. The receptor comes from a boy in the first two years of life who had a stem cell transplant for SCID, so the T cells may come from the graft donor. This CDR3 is CSVVRGLANTEAFF. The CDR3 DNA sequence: TGCAGCGTTGTTAGAGGGTTAGCGAACACTGAAGCTTTCTTT.